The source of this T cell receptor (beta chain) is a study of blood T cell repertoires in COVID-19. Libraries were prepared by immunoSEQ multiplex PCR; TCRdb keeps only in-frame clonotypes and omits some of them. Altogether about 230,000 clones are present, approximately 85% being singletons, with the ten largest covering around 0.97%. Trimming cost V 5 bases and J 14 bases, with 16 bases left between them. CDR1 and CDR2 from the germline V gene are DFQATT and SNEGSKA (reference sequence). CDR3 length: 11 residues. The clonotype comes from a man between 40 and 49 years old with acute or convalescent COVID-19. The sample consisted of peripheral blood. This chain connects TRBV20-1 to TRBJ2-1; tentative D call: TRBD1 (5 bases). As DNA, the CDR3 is TGCAGTGCTGGACACTCCCTAGAGGAGTTCTTC. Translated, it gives CSAGHSLEEFF.